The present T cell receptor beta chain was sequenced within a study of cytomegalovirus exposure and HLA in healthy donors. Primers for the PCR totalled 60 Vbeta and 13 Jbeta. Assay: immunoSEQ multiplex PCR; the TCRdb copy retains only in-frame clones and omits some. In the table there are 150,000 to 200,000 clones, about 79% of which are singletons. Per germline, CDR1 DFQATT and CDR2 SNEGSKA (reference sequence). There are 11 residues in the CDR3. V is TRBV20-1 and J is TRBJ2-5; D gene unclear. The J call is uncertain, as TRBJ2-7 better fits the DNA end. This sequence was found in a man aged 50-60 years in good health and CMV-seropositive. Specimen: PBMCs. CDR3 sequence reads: CSAMVNLEQYF. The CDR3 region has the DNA TGCAGTGCAATGGTCAATCTCGAGCAGTACTTC.